The present T cell receptor (beta chain) was sequenced within a study of PD-1 blockade in classical Hodgkin lymphoma (dated by TCRdb to about 2020). With regard to the full study: Nivolumab dosing was 3 mg/kg intravenously every 2 weeks, continuing until either disease progression or unacceptable toxicity. A peripheral blood immune signature of response to PD-1 blockade in classical Hodgkin lymphoma was defined using TCR beta sequencing and CyTOF.

Genomic DNA was extracted with the Qiagen DNeasy kit from unsorted PBMCs and from negatively selected CD4+ and CD8+ fractions. Using primers that anneal to V and J segments, immunoSEQ multiplex PCR amplified the TCR beta CDR3 regions. A synthetic immune receptor repertoire was used to minimize amplification bias, and any remaining bias was removed computationally after sequencing. Concerning the study's data processing: Custom Python scripts were used to quantify repertoire diversity as the Shannon entropy index. The unsorted, CD4+ and CD8+ repertoires were each analyzed separately, with the exception of combined analyses, where CD4+ and CD8+ sequences were merged in silico. A clone was considered expanded if an increase in frequency of at least 2-fold after treatment relative to C1D1 was found, and a pseudocount of 0.5 was applied to clones undetected at baseline. Singleton clones were defined as clones with 0 or 1 copy at C1D1, and non-singleton clones were defined as clones with 2 or more copies. Clones expanded in unsorted samples were annotated as CD4+, CD8+ or unknown by matching protein sequences in sorted samples from the same patient. Wilcoxon tests were applied to paired samples to test diversity changes from C1D1 to C4D1. TCRdb's version of the immuneACCESS table is confined to in-frame rearrangements and falls short of the full clone set. An unresolved V gene accounts for under half of the shortfall where checked; the remainder is of unknown origin. Clone size and V and J calls were adopted from that table, with D and trimming inferred from the DNA. The sample includes approximately 26,000 clones, with about 86% observed a single time. The ten largest clones take up around 20% of the sample.

Findings and caveats that apply to the study as a whole: CD4+ but not CD8+ TCR diversity rose significantly by C4D1 (p=0.0027 vs p=0.16), most apparent in complete responders (p=0.02). The study covered only a single clinical trial cohort, and the causes of the repertoire differences, possibly disease activity or prior therapy, were still not defined. Patients starting nivolumab less than 1 year after ASCT had lower diversity and were excluded from later analyses to avoid confounding by immune reconstitution. Newly diagnosed patients were reported to have lower baseline TCR diversity than healthy donors, and relapsed/refractory patients were reported to have lower baseline TCR diversity still. Trial patients achieving complete response had baseline diversity similar to newly diagnosed patients, whereas partial responders and progressors had significantly lower diversity.

Points on this clone: Its recognized antigen is unknown. A junction boundary mismatches the germline segment, possibly from a read error.

Spanning cysteine to phenylalanine, the CDR3 consists of 13 amino acids. CDR3 DNA is the only sequence kept; it has 39 bases, read in frame from the first base. Per the germline V gene (reference sequence), SSHAT is the CDR1 and FNYEAQ is the CDR2. What this sample's time point label stands for: cycle 2 day 1 (C2D1) of nivolumab. Relapse after autologous stem cell transplantation had occurred in all trial patients, and cohorts A, B and C were distinguished by prior brentuximab vedotin exposure. The trial cohort was composed of about 53 patients with relapsed/refractory classical Hodgkin lymphoma, for whom complete response, partial response or progressive disease was recorded as best overall response. In the multi-cohort phase II CheckMate 205 trial, trial patients received single-agent nivolumab. An independent review committee assessed best overall response by applying the 2007 International Working Group response criteria. Trial PBMCs were collected just before the start of nivolumab (C1D1) and during therapy at cycle 2 day 1 and cycle 4 day 1. Peripheral blood was collected in 8 mL Vacutainer Cell Preparation Tubes, from which PBMCs were isolated by centrifugation and then cryopreserved.

This TCR was sampled from a human donor with classical Hodgkin lymphoma. This chain joins TRBV7-7 to TRBJ2-1, with TRBD1 perhaps the D gene, on 7 matching bases. This specimen was peripheral blood mononuclear cells (PBMCs), taken before the second cycle of nivolumab. The nucleotides read TGTGCTAGCAGCCAGGGGGGCAACAATGAGCAGTTCTTC. This is translated as CASSQGGNNEQFF.